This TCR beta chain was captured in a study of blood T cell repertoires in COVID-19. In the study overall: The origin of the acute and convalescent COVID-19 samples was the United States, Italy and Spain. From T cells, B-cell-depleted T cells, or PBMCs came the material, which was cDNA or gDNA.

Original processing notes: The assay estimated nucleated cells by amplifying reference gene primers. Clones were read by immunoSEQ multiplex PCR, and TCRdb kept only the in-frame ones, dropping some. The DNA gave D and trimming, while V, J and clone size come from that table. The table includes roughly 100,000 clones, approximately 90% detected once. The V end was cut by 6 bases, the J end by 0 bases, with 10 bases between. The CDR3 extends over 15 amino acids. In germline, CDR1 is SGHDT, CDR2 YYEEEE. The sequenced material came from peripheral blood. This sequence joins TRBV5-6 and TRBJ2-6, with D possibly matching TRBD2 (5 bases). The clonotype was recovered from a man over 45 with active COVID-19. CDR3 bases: TGTGCCAGCATCAGGACTGACTCTGGGGCCAACGTCCTGACTTTC. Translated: CASIRTDSGANVLTF.